The 29 T cell receptor beta chains given below trace back to one sample, sequenced in a study of early stage breast cancer tumors. This table comes from immunoSEQ multiplex PCR, and its TCRdb copy is limited to in-frame clones, with some not included. The sample lists some 35,000 clones; 70% to 80% were seen once. The sequenced sample was blood. The receptors were sampled from a person between 55 and 69 years old with breast cancer.

J is TRBJ1-3 and V is TRBV9; no definite D call. With 6 bases removed from V and 4 bases from J, the gap between germline ends came to 14 bases. The CDR3 loop spans 14 amino acids. The germline V gene encodes CDR1 SGDLS and CDR2 YYNGEE. The CDR3 sequence: CASTRQAGGNTIYF. DNA of the CDR3: TGTGCCAGCACACGCCAGGCAGGCGGAAACACCATATATTTT.

The rearrangement links TRBV5-1 to TRBJ1-1, with a weak D call TRBD1 (6 bases). V was pared by 1 base and J by 1 base, with 8 bases between. Germline CDR1 is SGHRS and CDR2 is YFSETQ. The CDR3 is 14 amino acids. As DNA, the CDR3 is TGCGCCAGCAGCTTGCGACAGGCGAACACTGAAGCTTTCTTT. Encoded protein: CASSLRQANTEAFF.

In its sample, this clone was seen a few times. The chain employs TRBV9 and TRBJ2-7; 9 positions match TRBD1. This CDR3 contains 18 residues. V trimming: 3 bases; J trimming: 3 bases; junction bases outside the gene matches: 16. Germline lookup yields CDR1 SGDLS and CDR2 YYNGEE. The CDR3 here is CASSAALTGGANFYEQYF. The CDR3 DNA reads TGTGCCAGCAGCGCCGCCTTAACAGGGGGCGCGAATTTCTACGAGCAGTACTTC.

This chain links TRBV5-1 with TRBJ1-3; D uncertain. The CDR3 has 13 amino acids. CDR1 and CDR2 (germline): SGHRS, YFSETQ. V lost 4 bases and J 0 bases, leaving 5 bases between the germline ends. The CDR3 nucleotides read TGCGCCAGCAGCCTAAACTCTGGAAACACCATATATTTT. Its translation: CASSLNSGNTIYF.

This sequence joins TRBV28 and TRBJ2-5; 8 nucleotides match TRBD1. Per the germline V gene, CDR1 is MDHEN and CDR2 is SYDVKM. The V and J ends lost 5 bases and 6 bases, in that order; junction bases with no gene match: 8. The CDR3 has 14 residues. The CDR3 bases are TGTGCCAGCAGTCTGCCAGGGGGCCGGAAGACCCAGTACTTC. It is translated as CASSLPGGRKTQYF.

V gene TRBV27 combines with J gene TRBJ1-3, with TRBD1 as a possible D gene (5 bases). The CDR3 is 22 residues long. Trimming shortened V by 1 base and J by 0 bases, and 28 bases separated the two germline ends. Germline V lookup: CDR1 MNHEY, CDR2 SMNVEV (reference sequence). CDR3 nucleotides: TGTGCCAGCAGTTTATGGCCGCCTAGTTACGACAGTTATTTGGTCTCTGGAAACACCATATATTTT. Translating gives CASSLWPPSYDSYLVSGNTIYF.

In DNA, the CDR3 is TGTGCCAGCAGCTTGCTAGCGGGAGCTTTTGGTGAGCAGTTCTTC. Its translation: CASSLLAGAFGEQFF. This chain uses TRBV11-2 with TRBJ2-1; 10 bases align to TRBD2. Trimming cost V 3 bases and J 9 bases; bases outside gene matches: 8. Germline V gene lookup returns CDR1 SGHAT and CDR2 FQNNGV. The CDR3 runs to 15 residues.

The chain uses TRBV30 and TRBJ1-6; D not resolved. V dropped 5 bases and J dropped 7 bases, with 12 bases sitting between them. The germline V gene encodes CDR1 GTSNPN and CDR2 SVGIG (reference sequence). There are 13 residues in the CDR3. CDR3 nucleotides: TGTGCCTGGGGATCGGGTTTAAATTCACCCCTCCACTTT. Encoded protein: CAWGSGLNSPLHF.

This sequence joins TRBV9 and TRBJ1-2, with D unresolved. Germline CDR1 SGDLS, CDR2 YYNGEE. V was shortened by 3 bases and J by 0 bases, with 12 bases between the two germline ends. The length of the CDR3 is 15 residues. CDR3 nucleotides: TGTGCCAGCAGCGGCTCAGGTGGGGCTAACTATGGCTACACCTTC. This gives the protein CASSGSGGANYGYTF.

DNA for the CDR3: TGTGCCAGCAGTGAAACGCGGACGGGACATTCCTACGAGCAGTACTTC. Translation: CASSETRTGHSYEQYF. V usage is TRBV6-1 and J usage is TRBJ2-7, with TRBD1 as a possible D gene (6 bases). Per the germline V gene, CDR1 is MNHNS and CDR2 is SASEGT. There are 16 residues in the CDR3. Trimming pared 2 bases from V and 1 base from J, leaving 15 bases between.

The rearrangement uses TRBV2 and TRBJ2-7; D possibly corresponds to TRBD1 (6 bases). V lost 3 bases, J lost 2 bases, and 14 bases lay in between. CDR3 length: 15 residues. Germline assignment: CDR1 SNHLY and CDR2 FYNNEI. The CDR3 DNA reads as TGTGCCAGCAGTGAGTGGACAGCGGAGACCTACGAGCAGTACTTC. This codes for CASSEWTAETYEQYF.

This clone was seen more than once but under ten times. Within the sample, other DNA sequences also encode this same CDR3. The genes are TRBV20-1 and TRBJ2-5; no clear D gene. Trimming pared 4 bases from V and 4 bases from J, leaving 4 bases between. The CDR3 spans 10 residues. The germline V gene has CDR1 DFQATT and CDR2 SNEGSKA (reference sequence). For the CDR3, the DNA is TGCAGTGCTATAAGAGAGACCCAGTACTTC. This gives the protein CSAIRETQYF.

This clone was observed a few times. This chain connects TRBV25-1 to TRBJ1-1; perhaps TRBD1 as D (6 bases). Germline CDR1 is MGHDK and CDR2 is SYGVNS. V was pared by 3 bases and J by 11 bases, with 16 bases between. The CDR3 is 13 amino acids. CDR3 loop: CASSDRTAQGAFF. The CDR3 DNA sequence: TGTGCCAGCAGTGATAGAACAGCCCAGGGGGCTTTCTTT.

The chain carries TRBV5-1 and TRBJ1-4, with 7 bases fitting TRBD1. Germline V gene sequence: CDR1 SGHRS, CDR2 YFSETQ. The CDR3 has 13 amino acids. Trimming removed 3 bases from V and 8 bases from J; junction bases left unmatched: 4. In nucleotides, the CDR3 is TGCGCCAGCAGCTCTCCGGGACAGGAAAAACTGTTTTTT. Amino acids: CASSSPGQEKLFF. The full variable domain, its missing parts supplied by reference TRBV5-1 and TRBJ1-4, is KAGVTQTPRYLIKTRGQQVTLSCSPISGHRSVSWYQQTPGQGLQFLFEYFSETQRNKGNFPGRFSGRQFSNSRSEMNVSTLELGDSALYLCASSSPGQEKLFFGSGTQLSVL.

The rearrangement joins TRBV18 to TRBJ1-3; D remains ambiguous. Germline V gene sequence: CDR1 KGHSH, CDR2 LQKENI. V lost 4 bases and J 0 bases, leaving 7 bases between the germline ends. This CDR3 contains 14 residues. CDR3 sequence (DNA): TGTGCCAGCTCACTAGACAACTCTGGAAACACCATATATTTT. This codes for CASSLDNSGNTIYF.

The rearrangement links TRBV2 to TRBJ1-5; the D is unclear. Germline CDR1 is SNHLY and CDR2 is FYNNEI. Trimming left V 8 bases short and J 4 bases short, with 12 bases between. The length of the CDR3 is 13 residues. CDR3 residues: CASDRNPNQPQHF. For the CDR3, the DNA is TGTGCCAGCGACCGGAACCCTAATCAGCCCCAGCATTTT.

The V gene is TRBV7-6, the J gene TRBJ2-5; 9 nucleotides agree with TRBD2. The CDR3 length is 17 residues. Per the germline V gene, CDR1 is SGHVS and CDR2 is FNYEAQ. V lost 3 bases to trimming and J lost 11 bases; unmatched junction nucleotides: 19. CDR3 DNA: TGTGCCAGCAGCTTGGGGTCTAGCGGGCCCGCGGGAGGGGGACAGTACTTC. Its translation: CASSLGSSGPAGGGQYF.

Worth noting for this clone: An end of the junction does not agree with germline; a read error may underlie this. The V call is TRBV6-1, the J call TRBJ2-1, with 10 bases that match TRBD2. This CDR3 is built from 18 residues. CDR1 and CDR2 from the germline V gene are MNHNS and SASEGT. In nucleotides, the CDR3 is TGTGCCAGCAGGGAAGCTACGGGACTAGCGACCCCCTACAATGAGCAGTTCTTC. It codes for CASREATGLATPYNEQFF.

The chain links TRBV7-9 to TRBJ1-5, with D possibly being TRBD1 (6 bases). CDR3 length equals 13 residues. The germline gives CDR1 SEHNR, CDR2 FQNEAQ (reference sequence). V was cut by 4 bases and J by 7 bases, with 11 bases left in between. CDR3 nucleotide sequence: TGTGCCAGCAGCTCAGGGGCGGAGCAGCCCCAGCATTTT. It specifies CASSSGAEQPQHF.

The chain recombines TRBV29-1 with TRBJ1-4; no firm D call. This CDR3 has 13 residues. Germline V CDR1 and CDR2: SQVTM, ANQGSEA. V lost 4 bases to trimming and J lost 5 bases, with 11 bases between them. CDR3 region: CSVVGPQNEKLFF. The CDR3 DNA is TGCAGCGTTGTGGGCCCTCAAAATGAAAAACTGTTTTTT.

A single count supports this clone. Other DNA sequences in this sample translate to the same CDR3. This rearrangement joins TRBV5-1 to TRBJ1-4, with D perhaps matching TRBD1 (5 bases). V lost 0 bases and J 7 bases, leaving 13 bases between the germline ends. In germline, CDR1 is SGHRS, CDR2 YFSETQ. There are 15 residues in the CDR3. CDR3 coding DNA: TGCGCCAGCAGCTTGGGAGGAACAGGTGGTGAAAAACTGTTTTTT. Amino acid sequence: CASSLGGTGGEKLFF.

The rearrangement uses TRBV6-5 and TRBJ1-6; 9 nucleotides agree with TRBD1. Germline lookup yields CDR1 MNHEY and CDR2 SVGAGI. The CDR3 loop spans 15 amino acids. V trimming: 2 bases; J trimming: 7 bases; junction bases outside the gene matches: 3. The chain's CDR3 is CASSYGGQGNSPLHF. In nucleotides, the CDR3 is TGTGCCAGCAGTTACGGGGGACAGGGCAATTCACCCCTCCACTTT.

This chain links TRBV5-5 with TRBJ2-7; 9 bases agree with TRBD2. Germline lookup yields CDR1 SGHKS and CDR2 YYEKEE (reference sequence). The CDR3 contains 13 residues. Germline trimming cut 2 bases from V and 6 bases from J; bases unmatched to any gene: 3. Written as DNA, the CDR3 is TGTGCCAGCAGCTTAGGACTAGCGATCGAGCAGTACTTC. Amino acids: CASSLGLAIEQYF.

This sequence joins TRBV18 and TRBJ2-7; D unclear. Germline V gene lookup returns CDR1 KGHSH and CDR2 LQKENI. The CDR3 totals 12 residues. The ends were cut back, 5 bases at V and 6 bases at J, with 11 bases in the middle. The DNA for the CDR3 is TGTGCCAGCTCAACATCGAAGGGCGAGCAGTACTTC. Protein: CASSTSKGEQYF. The full variable domain, with the rest looked up from reference TRBV18 and TRBJ2-7, is NAGVMQNPRHLVRRRGQEARLRCSPMKGHSHVYWYRQLPEEGLKFMVYLQKENIIDESGMPKERFSAEFPKEGPSILRIQQVVRGDSAAYFCASSTSKGEQYFGPGTRLTVT.

V is TRBV2 and J is TRBJ2-3, with D unresolved. Germline V gene sequence: CDR1 SNHLY, CDR2 FYNNEI. This CDR3 has 15 residues. The ends were cut back, 5 bases at V and 0 bases at J, with 12 bases in the middle. DNA of the CDR3: TGTGCCAGCAGTCCAGAACGGTCTAGCACAGATACGCAGTATTTT. This sequence encodes CASSPERSSTDTQYF.

The sample holds one count of this clone. This sequence joins TRBV7-9 and TRBJ2-2; 8 positions match TRBD2. This CDR3 is built from 16 residues. From germline, CDR1 is SEHNR and CDR2 FQNEAQ (reference sequence). V gave up 0 bases and J gave up 6 bases; unmatched junction bases: 6. As DNA, the CDR3 is TGTGCCAGCAGCTTAGCACGGGGGGGGCCCGCCGGGGAGCTGTTTTTT. Translated: CASSLARGGPAGELFF.

The genes are TRBV7-9 and TRBJ1-1; D not resolved. CDR3 size: 13 residues. V gave up 1 base and J gave up 5 bases, with 8 bases separating them. CDR1 is SEHNR and CDR2 is FQNEAQ in the germline V gene (reference sequence). CDR3 coding DNA: TGTGCCAGCAGCTTAGGGGTTCGGACTGAAGCTTTCTTT. It codes for CASSLGVRTEAFF.

This clone was seen only once. The genes are TRBV7-2 and TRBJ2-3; 8 bases line up with TRBD2. After removal of 4 bases from V and 7 bases from J, the junction contained 16 bases not matched to a gene. Germline values: CDR1 SGHTA, CDR2 FQGNSA. The CDR3 length is 17 residues. CDR3 nucleotides: TGTGCCAGCAGCTCCCCTAGAAGCGGGAGTCTGAGAAATACGCAGTATTTT. It yields the protein CASSSPRSGSLRNTQYF.

V gene TRBV7-6 combines with J gene TRBJ1-2; D possibly corresponds to TRBD1 (6 bases). Trimming removed 5 bases from V and 0 bases from J, with 7 bases in between. The CDR3 sequence is 13 residues long. CDR1 SGHVS and CDR2 FNYEAQ come from the germline V gene. The CDR3 protein is CASSRTANYGYTF. The CDR3 DNA is TGTGCCAGCAGCCGGACAGCTAACTATGGCTACACCTTC. Filled out from reference TRBV7-6 and TRBJ1-2, the complete variable domain reads GAGVSQSPRYKVTKRGQDVALRCDPISGHVSLYWYRQALGQGPEFLTYFNYEAQQDKSGLPNDRFSAERPEGSISTLTIQRTEQRDSAMYRCASSRTANYGYTFGSGTRLTVV.